The following is a TCR beta chain sequence with its context. As yet, its antigen is unknown. UMI-labeled 5' RACE yielded the TRB cDNA libraries. TCRdb reprocessed the 5' RACE reads, with one entry per CDR3 protein and no DNA. The specimen's table records around 60,000 distinct CDR3 sequences. From germline, CDR1 is SQVTM and CDR2 ANQGSEA. The CDR3 is 13 amino acids. Naive CD8+ T cells carried a CD45RO-CCR7+CD27+CD95- phenotype. The data stem from a study of CXCR3-negative and CXCR3-positive naive CD8 T cells. The study, taken as a whole, reports: In both naive subsets diversity was comparably high, whereas memory CD8+ cells showed much lower diversity. Most assays used freshly isolated PBMCs, as cryopreservation partially reduced CXCR3. Against CXCR3-negative naive cells, CXCR3-positive naive cells showed more hydrophobic TRB CDR3s. Similar TRBV-TRBJ usage was seen in naive cells (both CXCR3-negative and CXCR3-positive), but memory cells differed.

This clonotype was sampled from a human donor in good health. Some clones in this sample may be carry-over from other donors' samples. J is TRBJ2-7 and V is TRBV29-1; TCRdb outputs TRBD1, but without DNA this stays unchecked. The sequenced material came from naive CXCR3+ CD8+ T cells from blood. Described subset: CD45RO-CCR7+CD27+CD95- naive CD8+ T cells expressing CXCR3 (TNR3+). CDR3 loop: CSVDEGGAREQYF.